The entry that follows covers one TCR beta chain sequence. Its antigen is not identified. These data belong to a study of identical twins. TCRdb reprocessed the 5' RACE reads via MiXCR and lists one record per CDR3 protein. This repertoire shows over 500,000 distinct CDR3 sequences, under 25% found once; its top ten account for approximately 0.95%. V was clipped by 4 bases and J by 1 base, with 8 bases between them. Per the germline V gene, CDR1 is SGDLS and CDR2 is YYNGEE. CDR3 length: 13 amino acids. Study-wide points: For out-of-frame alpha sequences shared by twins, low generation probability was in excess.

These data were also reused for a study on T cells expressing NK-cell markers.

The rearrangement joins TRBV9 to TRBJ1-1; D is unresolved. Sample: CD4+ T cells sorted from blood. The clonotype was recovered from a woman aged 18-30 years in good health. The CDR3 DNA sequence: TGTGCCAGCAGCACTGCCCCGAACACTGAAGCTTTCTTT. Protein sequence: CASSTAPNTEAFF.